Shown below are 4 T cell receptor beta chains from a single sample sequenced in a study of T cells in Graves' hyperthyroidism and ophthalmopathy. Researchers took RNA transcripts and amplified the TCR beta CDR3 regions from them. Carried out on the TCR CDR3, a first-round RT-PCR used the HTBI primer set. TCRdb reanalysed the multiplex PCR reads using MiXCR and keeps one entry per CDR3 protein. The sample lists about 580,000 distinct CDR3 sequences; 35% to 55% were seen once. Sequencing was carried out using peripheral blood or thyroid tissue (not recorded which). The receptors were sampled from a woman between 18 and 30 years old with Graves' hyperthyroidism.

The rearrangement links TRBV20-1 to TRBJ2-7, with TRBD2 as a possible D gene (6 bases). The end of the DNA fits TRBJ2-1 better, so the J call may be wrong. Germline lookup yields CDR1 DFQATT and CDR2 SNEGSKA (reference sequence). The CDR3 sequence is 16 residues long. CDR3 sequence reads: CSARGPRASEYNEQFF. CDR3 DNA sequence: TGCAGTGCTAGAGGCCCGAGGGCTAGCGAGTACAATGAGCAGTTCTTC.

The chain uses TRBV7-2 and TRBJ1-1, with 9 bases matching TRBD1. This CDR3 contains 16 residues. The trim removed 6 bases at V and 2 bases at J, leaving 10 bases unmatched. Per germline, CDR1 SGHTA and CDR2 FQGNSA. The CDR3 spells CASSPRQGGRNTEAFF. DNA for the CDR3: TGTGCCAGCAGTCCCCGACAGGGGGGACGAAACACTGAAGCTTTCTTT.

Comments on this clonotype: At one boundary the junction diverges from the germline segment, which might be a read error. V gene TRBV5-5 combines with J gene TRBJ1-1, with D possibly matching TRBD1 (6 bases). CDR3 length equals 13 residues. Looked up from germline, CDR1 is SGHKS and CDR2 is YYEKEE (reference sequence). This CDR3 reads CACSVDRATEAFF. The CDR3 nucleotides read TGTGCCTGCAGCGTGGACAGAGCCACTGAAGCTTTCTTT.

This clonotype was recorded many times. V usage is TRBV4-3 and J usage is TRBJ1-2, with 8 positions matching TRBD1. Germline trimming cut 7 bases from V and 7 bases from J; bases unmatched to any gene: 11. Germline V gene data show CDR1 as LGHNA and CDR2 as YSLEER. The CDR3 is made up of 14 amino acids. CDR3 sequence (DNA): TGCGCCAGCACCGCGGGAGACAGGGGAGCTGGCTACACCTTC. It specifies CASTAGDRGAGYTF.